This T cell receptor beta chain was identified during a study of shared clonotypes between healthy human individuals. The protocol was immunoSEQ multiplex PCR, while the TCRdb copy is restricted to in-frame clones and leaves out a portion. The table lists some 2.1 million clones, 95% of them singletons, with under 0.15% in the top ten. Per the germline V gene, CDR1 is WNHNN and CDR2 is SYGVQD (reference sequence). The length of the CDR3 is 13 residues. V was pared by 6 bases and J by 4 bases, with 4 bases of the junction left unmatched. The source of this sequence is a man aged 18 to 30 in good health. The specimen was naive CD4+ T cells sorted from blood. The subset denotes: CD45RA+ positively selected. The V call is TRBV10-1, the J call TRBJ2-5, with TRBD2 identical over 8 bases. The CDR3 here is CASSEAGVETQYF. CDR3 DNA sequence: TGCGCCAGCAGCGAAGCGGGGGTAGAGACCCAGTACTTC.